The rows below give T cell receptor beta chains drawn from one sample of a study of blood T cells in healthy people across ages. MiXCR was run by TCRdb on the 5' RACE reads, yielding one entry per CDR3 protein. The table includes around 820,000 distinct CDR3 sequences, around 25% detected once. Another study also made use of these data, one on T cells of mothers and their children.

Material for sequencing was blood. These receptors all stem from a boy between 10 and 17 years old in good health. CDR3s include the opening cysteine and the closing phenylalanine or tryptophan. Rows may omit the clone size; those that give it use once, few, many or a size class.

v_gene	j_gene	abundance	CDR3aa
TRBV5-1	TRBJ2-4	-	CASSNGAIAKNIQYF
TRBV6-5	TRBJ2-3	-	CASSGTSFKADTQYF
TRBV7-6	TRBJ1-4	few	CASSPQGGNGKLFF
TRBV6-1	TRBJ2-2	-	CASSQNPGGLLTGELFF
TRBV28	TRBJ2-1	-	CASWGQWENEQFF
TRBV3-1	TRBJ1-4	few	CASSQSSGRSEKLFF
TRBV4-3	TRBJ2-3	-	CASSQDATSGVDTQYF
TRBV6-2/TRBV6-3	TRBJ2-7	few	CASSYYFYEQYF
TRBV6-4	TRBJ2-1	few	CASSDPGQGALITYNEQFF
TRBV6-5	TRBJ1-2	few	CASSYSAGGNYGYTF
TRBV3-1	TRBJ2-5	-	CASMVRGTQYF
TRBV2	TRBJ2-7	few	CASRTGTGGDEQYF
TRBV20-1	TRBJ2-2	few	CSAIEGTGNTGELFF
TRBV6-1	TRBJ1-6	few	CASRRTDRGRLEYNSPLHF
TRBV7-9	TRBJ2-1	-	CASGDRGPYNEQFF
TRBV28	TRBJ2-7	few	CASSLLGTASYEQYF